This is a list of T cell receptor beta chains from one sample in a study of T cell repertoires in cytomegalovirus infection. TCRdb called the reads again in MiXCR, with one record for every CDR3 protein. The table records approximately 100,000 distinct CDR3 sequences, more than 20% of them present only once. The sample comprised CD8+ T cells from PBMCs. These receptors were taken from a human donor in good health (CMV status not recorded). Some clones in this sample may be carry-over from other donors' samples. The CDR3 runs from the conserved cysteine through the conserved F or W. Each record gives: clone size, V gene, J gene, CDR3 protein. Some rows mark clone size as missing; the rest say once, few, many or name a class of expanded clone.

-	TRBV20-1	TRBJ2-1	CSAKRDRAFNEQFF
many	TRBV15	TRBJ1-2	CATSSGTTGLPNYGYTF
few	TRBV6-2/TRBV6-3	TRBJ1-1	CATEGTEAFF
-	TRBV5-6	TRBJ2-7	CASSLFAGEQYF
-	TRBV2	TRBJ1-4	CASSEAEATNEKLFF
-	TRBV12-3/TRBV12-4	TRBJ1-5	CASSPWTASNQPQHF
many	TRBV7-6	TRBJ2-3	CASSLLISTDTQYF
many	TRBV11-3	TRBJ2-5	CASSLLAGQETQYF
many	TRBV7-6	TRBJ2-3	CASSLLQGAADTQYF
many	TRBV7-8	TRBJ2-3	CASSLSSTSGGATDTQYF
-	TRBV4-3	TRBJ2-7	CASSQDRGWEQYF
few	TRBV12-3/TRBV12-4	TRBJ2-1	CASTLARDRGAYNEQFF
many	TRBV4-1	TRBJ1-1	CASSQDRGLNTEAFF
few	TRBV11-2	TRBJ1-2	CASSPGGSNYYGYTF
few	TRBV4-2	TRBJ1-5	CASSENHLSTGGQPQHF
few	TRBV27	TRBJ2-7	CASSLLGRAYEQYF
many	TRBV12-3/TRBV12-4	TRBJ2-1	CASNTGYNEQFF
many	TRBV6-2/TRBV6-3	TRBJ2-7	CASSYFSEGEQYF
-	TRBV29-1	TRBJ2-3	CSVEETGYTQYF
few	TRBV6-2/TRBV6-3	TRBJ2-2	CASSFSISNTGELFF
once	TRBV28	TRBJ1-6	CASSLGGAAYNSPLHF
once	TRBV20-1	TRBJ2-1	CSAMAYRSSFNEQFF
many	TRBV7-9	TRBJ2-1	CASSSGGGESYNEQFF
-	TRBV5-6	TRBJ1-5	CASSFTRMGAVDSNQPQHF
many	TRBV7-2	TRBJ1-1	CASVAGNTEAFF
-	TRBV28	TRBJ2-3	CASTSGYGAPGTDTQYF
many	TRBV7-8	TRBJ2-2	CASLDRTNTGELFF
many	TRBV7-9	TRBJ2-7	CASSTGNSEQYF
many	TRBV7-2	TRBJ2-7	CASSLEGGPWEQYF
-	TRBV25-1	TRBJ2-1	CASSDAGLALNEQFF
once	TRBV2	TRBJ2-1	CASSERDREQFF
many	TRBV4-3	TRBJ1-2	CASSQEVGQGDGYTF
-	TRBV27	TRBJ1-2	CASSLSMGYGYTF
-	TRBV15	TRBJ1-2	CATSRDRRIYGYTF
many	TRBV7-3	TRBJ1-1	CASSLLGGTEAFF